Listed below are T cell receptor beta chains from one sample, sequenced in a study of blood T cell repertoires in COVID-19. Data came from immunoSEQ multiplex PCR; TCRdb stores just in-frame clones and leaves some out. The table has roughly 250,000 clones, 75% to 95% seen once. The specimen sequenced was PBMCs or T cells enriched from blood (not recorded which). The receptor set was obtained from a woman between 18 and 29 years old who had recovered from COVID-19. CDR3s include the opening cysteine and the closing phenylalanine or tryptophan. D genes are given only for firm matches. The size field is filled for only some rows; it gives once, few, many or a size class.

CDR3nt: TGCGCCAGCAGCTTGGGCCGGGCTGGAAACACCATATATTTT
CDR3aa: CASSLGRAGNTIYF
abundance: NA
d_gene: NA
v_gene: TRBV5-1
j_gene: TRBJ1-3

CDR3nt: TGCAGTGCTAGTTCTGACACCGGGGAGCTGTTTTTT
CDR3aa: CSASSDTGELFF
abundance: once
d_gene: NA
v_gene: TRBV20-1
j_gene: TRBJ2-2

CDR3nt: TGCGCCAGCAGCTTCCAAGCGGTAAACACCGGGGAGCTGTTTTTT
CDR3aa: CASSFQAVNTGELFF
abundance: NA
d_gene: NA
v_gene: TRBV5-1
j_gene: TRBJ2-2

CDR3nt: TGTGCCAGCAGCACGAGGACAGGGGGACACGAGCAGTACTTC
CDR3aa: CASSTRTGGHEQYF
abundance: NA
d_gene: TRBD1
v_gene: TRBV7-2
j_gene: TRBJ2-7

CDR3nt: TGTGCCAGCAGCTTCCGTGGCACAGATACGCAGTATTTT
CDR3aa: CASSFRGTDTQYF
abundance: NA
d_gene: NA
v_gene: TRBV7-8
j_gene: TRBJ2-3

CDR3nt: TGCGCCAGCAGCTTGGATCGAGCGGGAGGGTTTTACGAGCAGTACTTC
CDR3aa: CASSLDRAGGFYEQYF
abundance: NA
d_gene: TRBD2
v_gene: TRBV5-1
j_gene: TRBJ2-7

CDR3nt: TGTGCCAGCAGCTTAACAGGGGCCTACACTGAAGCTTTCTTT
CDR3aa: CASSLTGAYTEAFF
abundance: NA
d_gene: NA
v_gene: TRBV7-3
j_gene: TRBJ1-1

CDR3nt: TGTGCCAGCAGCCAAAGGGGAGGGAGCACAGATACGCAGTATTTT
CDR3aa: CASSQRGGSTDTQYF
abundance: NA
d_gene: TRBD2
v_gene: TRBV14
j_gene: TRBJ2-3

CDR3nt: TGTGCCAGCAGCCGACCCGGACAGATGTCCTACAATGAGCAGTTCTTC
CDR3aa: CASSRPGQMSYNEQFF
abundance: NA
d_gene: NA
v_gene: TRBV14
j_gene: TRBJ2-1

CDR3nt: TGCGCCAGCAGCTACCTCACCGGGACAGGGGGCTACGAGCAGTACTTC
CDR3aa: CASSYLTGTGGYEQYF
abundance: NA
d_gene: TRBD1
v_gene: TRBV5-1
j_gene: TRBJ2-7

CDR3nt: TGCGCCAGCAGCTTGGGGGGCTCTCGCTTGTATGAGCAGTTCTTC
CDR3aa: CASSLGGSRLYEQFF
abundance: once
d_gene: NA
v_gene: TRBV5-1
j_gene: TRBJ2-1

CDR3nt: TGTGCCAGCAGTCGTGCGGGGGAAACTGAAGCTTTCTTT
CDR3aa: CASSRAGETEAFF
abundance: NA
d_gene: NA
v_gene: TRBV6-4
j_gene: TRBJ1-1

CDR3nt: TGTGCCAGCAGTGAGAGCGGGCTGAGGACCAACGTCCTGACTTTC
CDR3aa: CASSESGLRTNVLTF
abundance: NA
d_gene: NA
v_gene: TRBV6-1
j_gene: TRBJ2-6

CDR3nt: TGTGCCAGCATTTCCATACAGGAAAATCAGCCCCAGCATTTT
CDR3aa: CASISIQENQPQHF
abundance: NA
d_gene: NA
v_gene: TRBV6-6
j_gene: TRBJ1-5

CDR3nt: TGTGCCAGTACCATGACAGGAGGAGATACGCAGTATTTT
CDR3aa: CASTMTGGDTQYF
abundance: NA
d_gene: NA
v_gene: TRBV19
j_gene: TRBJ2-3

CDR3nt: TGTGCCAGCAGCTTAAACCGCCAGGGCTCTGGAAACACCATATATTTT
CDR3aa: CASSLNRQGSGNTIYF
abundance: NA
d_gene: NA
v_gene: TRBV7-2
j_gene: TRBJ1-3

CDR3nt: TGTGCCAGCTCACTAACAGAGTTTAATTCACCCCTCCACTTT
CDR3aa: CASSLTEFNSPLHF
abundance: NA
d_gene: NA
v_gene: TRBV18
j_gene: TRBJ1-6

CDR3nt: TGTGCCAGCAGCTTGGGGCTGTACTATGGCTACACCTTC
CDR3aa: CASSLGLYYGYTF
abundance: NA
d_gene: NA
v_gene: TRBV5-6
j_gene: TRBJ1-2

CDR3nt: TGTGCCAGCAGCTTTGCAGGGGACACTGAAGCTTTCTTT
CDR3aa: CASSFAGDTEAFF
abundance: NA
d_gene: NA
v_gene: TRBV5-5
j_gene: TRBJ1-1

CDR3nt: TGTGCCAGCAGCTTGGGGCAGGGGGCAGAAGCTTTCTTT
CDR3aa: CASSLGQGAEAFF
abundance: NA
d_gene: TRBD1
v_gene: TRBV7-8
j_gene: TRBJ1-1

CDR3nt: TGTGCCAGCAGTTTTATCAGAGGACTCACATCTGGAAACACCATATATTTT
CDR3aa: CASSFIRGLTSGNTIYF
abundance: NA
d_gene: NA
v_gene: TRBV7-2
j_gene: TRBJ1-3

CDR3nt: TGTGCCAGCAGCCTAGGGGTGACTAGCGGGAAGGGTGAGCAGTTCTTC
CDR3aa: CASSLGVTSGKGEQFF
abundance: NA
d_gene: TRBD2
v_gene: TRBV11-3
j_gene: TRBJ2-1

CDR3nt: TGTGCCAGCAGTTTAACGGGACTAGCGGCGTATGAGCAGTTCTTC
CDR3aa: CASSLTGLAAYEQFF
abundance: NA
d_gene: TRBD2
v_gene: TRBV27
j_gene: TRBJ2-1

CDR3nt: TGTGCCAGCAGCTTAGGGACAGCGAATTCACCCCTCCACTTT
CDR3aa: CASSLGTANSPLHF
abundance: NA
d_gene: NA
v_gene: TRBV7-6
j_gene: TRBJ1-6

CDR3nt: TGTGCCAGCAGCTTTCTGATTAGCCCTCCGGAGCAGTACTTC
CDR3aa: CASSFLISPPEQYF
abundance: NA
d_gene: NA
v_gene: TRBV5-6
j_gene: TRBJ2-7

CDR3nt: TGTGCCAGCTCACCCAGGGTTGATACGCAGTATTTT
CDR3aa: CASSPRVDTQYF
abundance: NA
d_gene: NA
v_gene: TRBV18
j_gene: TRBJ2-3

CDR3nt: TGTGCCAGCAGTTCCCGAGGGGGGGTGAACTATGGCTACACCTTC
CDR3aa: CASSSRGGVNYGYTF
abundance: NA
d_gene: NA
v_gene: TRBV28
j_gene: TRBJ1-2

CDR3nt: TGTGCCAGCAGCTTAGTTGACAGGGCTGGCTACACCTTC
CDR3aa: CASSLVDRAGYTF
abundance: NA
d_gene: TRBD1
v_gene: TRBV7-9
j_gene: TRBJ1-2

CDR3nt: TGTGCCATCAGTGAGTCCCCGGACAGGGGGGAGCAGTACTTC
CDR3aa: CAISESPDRGEQYF
abundance: few
d_gene: TRBD1
v_gene: TRBV10-3
j_gene: TRBJ2-7

CDR3nt: TGCGCCAGCAGCCAACACGAAGGACAGGACCCTCACACCTTC
CDR3aa: CASSQHEGQDPHTF
abundance: NA
d_gene: TRBD1
v_gene: TRBV4-1
j_gene: TRBJ1-2

CDR3nt: TGTGCCAGCAGTGACGGCGGGACAGGGGGTAACTATGGCTACACCTTC
CDR3aa: CASSDGGTGGNYGYTF
abundance: NA
d_gene: TRBD1
v_gene: TRBV6-1
j_gene: TRBJ1-2

CDR3nt: TGTGCCAGCAGCCAAGAGCTATCGGGGGTTGGCTACACCTTC
CDR3aa: CASSQELSGVGYTF
abundance: once
d_gene: NA
v_gene: TRBV14
j_gene: TRBJ1-2